The 11 T cell receptor beta chains below all came from one sample that was sequenced in a study of blood T cell repertoires in COVID-19. Assay used: immunoSEQ multiplex PCR; TCRdb lists only in-frame clones, some missing. The top ten hold around 20% of the sample, which has over 60,000 clones, roughly 87% seen once. Source material: peripheral blood. The source is a human donor in a cohort sampled during active COVID-19.

In DNA, the CDR3 is TGCGCCAGCAGCCAGCGGACAGGTTTTTCTTTCTACGAGCAGTACTTC. Translation: CASSQRTGFSFYEQYF. The chain links TRBV4-1 to TRBJ2-7, with TRBD1 identical over 7 bases. The CDR3 consists of 16 residues. The junction had 11 bases not matched to a gene; V was cut back by 3 bases and J by 3 bases. Germline-derived CDR1 and CDR2 are MGHRA and YSYEKL.

The chain combines TRBV7-2 with TRBJ1-2; 7 positions match TRBD1. Germline V gene sequence: CDR1 SGHTA, CDR2 FQGNSA. The CDR3 sequence is 16 residues long. Germline trimming cut 5 bases from V and 8 bases from J; bases unmatched to any gene: 17. In DNA, the CDR3 is TGTGCCAGCAGCCCGGACCTGGACAGGCGGGCTGCGGGCTACACCTTC. Encoded protein: CASSPDLDRRAAGYTF.

This sequence joins TRBV4-2 and TRBJ2-5; D possibly corresponds to TRBD2 (5 bases). The germline V gene has CDR1 LGHNA and CDR2 YNFKEQ. Trimming removed 0 bases at V and 3 bases at J, with 11 bases between. There are 15 residues in the CDR3. DNA of the CDR3: TGTGCCAGCAGCCAAGATTATGACGGGGAAGAGACCCAGTACTTC. Protein product: CASSQDYDGEETQYF.

The genes are TRBV5-5 and TRBJ2-7; 10 bases line up with TRBD1. The J segment lost 4 bases and the V segment lost 0 bases, leaving 1 base of the junction unmatched. CDR3 length equals 14 residues. Germline V gene sequence: CDR1 SGHKS, CDR2 YYEKEE (reference sequence). DNA for the CDR3: TGTGCCAGCAGCTTGGGACAGGGGGCGTACGAGCAGTACTTC. Its protein product is CASSLGQGAYEQYF.

This clone has more than one count but fewer than ten. V gene TRBV7-8 combines with J gene TRBJ2-2; TRBD2 aligns across 11 bases. The V gene's germline CDR1 is SGHVS and CDR2 FQNEAQ. The CDR3 consists of 15 residues. J lost 7 bases, V lost 5 bases, and 6 bases had no gene match. The CDR3 DNA reads as TGTGCCAGCAGCCCGCTAGCGGGGGGTGGCGGGGAGCTGTTTTTT. This encodes CASSPLAGGGGELFF.

CDR3 bases: TGTGCCAGCAGTCGTCAAAGGGGTTCACCCCTCCACTTT. It is translated as CASSRQRGSPLHF. This chain uses TRBV12-3 or TRBV12-4 with TRBJ1-6; possibly TRBD1 for D (5 bases). With 5 bases removed from V and 9 bases from J, the gap between germline ends came to 11 bases. This CDR3 has 13 amino acids.

The CDR3 reads CASSRQGLNTEAFF. Here the CDR3 DNA reads TGCGCCAGCAGCCGACAGGGTTTGAACACTGAAGCTTTCTTT. This rearrangement joins TRBV5-1 to TRBJ1-1; 7 nucleotides line up with TRBD1. This CDR3 comprises 14 residues. Unmatched junction bases numbered 3, after V lost 4 bases and J lost 0 bases. Per the germline V gene, CDR1 is SGHRS and CDR2 is YFSETQ.

This sequence joins TRBV6-5 and TRBJ2-7; TRBD2 agrees at 9 bases. CDR3 length equals 15 residues. Germline trimming cut 4 bases from V and 6 bases from J; bases unmatched to any gene: 10. Per the germline V gene, CDR1 is MNHEY and CDR2 is SVGAGI. CDR3 DNA sequence: TGTGCCAGCAGTTTTTCTATAAGCGGGGGGTTCGAGCAGTACTTC. Its protein is CASSFSISGGFEQYF.

The CDR3 bases are TGTGCCAGCAGTCAATGGGGGGGCCGCACAGATACGCAGTATTTT. It codes for CASSQWGGRTDTQYF. The gene calls are TRBV7-3 and TRBJ2-3, with D perhaps matching TRBD2 (7 bases). V dropped 6 bases and J dropped 1 base, with 14 bases sitting between them. Germline V lookup: CDR1 SGHTA, CDR2 FQGTGA. This CDR3 has 15 residues.

The chain is built from TRBV9 and TRBJ1-1; D is undetermined. CDR3 length: 15 residues. The V gene lost 1 base and the J gene lost 1 base, with 11 bases spanning the gap. Germline CDR1 is SGDLS and CDR2 is YYNGEE. Here the CDR3 reads CASSVNSVSNTEAFF. The DNA for the CDR3 is TGTGCCAGCAGCGTAAACAGTGTATCGAACACTGAAGCTTTCTTT. Full variable domain (rest looked up from reference TRBV9 and TRBJ1-1): DSGVTQTPKHLITATGQRVTLRCSPRSGDLSVYWYQQSLDQGLQFLIQYYNGEERAKGNILERFSAQQFPDLHSELNLSSLELGDSALYFCASSVNSVSNTEAFFGQGTRLTVV.

The chain employs TRBV6-1 and TRBJ1-2; D might be TRBD1 (6 bases). Germline V gene sequence: CDR1 MNHNS, CDR2 SASEGT. This CDR3 spans 15 amino acids. V lost 3 bases and J 7 bases, leaving 18 bases between the germline ends. The CDR3 loop is CASSDTGLGAVGYTF. CDR3 coding DNA: TGTGCCAGCAGTGATACCGGATTGGGGGCGGTTGGCTACACCTTC.